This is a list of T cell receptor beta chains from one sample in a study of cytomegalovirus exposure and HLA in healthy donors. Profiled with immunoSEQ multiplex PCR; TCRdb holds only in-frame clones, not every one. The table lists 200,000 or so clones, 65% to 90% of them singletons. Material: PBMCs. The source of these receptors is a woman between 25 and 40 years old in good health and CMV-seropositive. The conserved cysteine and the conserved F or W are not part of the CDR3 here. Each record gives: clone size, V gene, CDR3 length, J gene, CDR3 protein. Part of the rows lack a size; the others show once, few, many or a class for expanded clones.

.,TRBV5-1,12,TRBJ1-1,ASRQETANTEAF
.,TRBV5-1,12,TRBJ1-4,ASTQTGGDEKLF
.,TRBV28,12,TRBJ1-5,ASSLRGEGQPQH
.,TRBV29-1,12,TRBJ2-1,SVVLTSGYNEQF
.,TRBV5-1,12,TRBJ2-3,ASSPGTGTDTQY
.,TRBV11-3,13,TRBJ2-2,ASSRGGLNTGELF
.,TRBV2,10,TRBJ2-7,ASRGLAIKQY
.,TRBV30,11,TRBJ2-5,AWSVRGQETQY
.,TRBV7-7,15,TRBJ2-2,ASSSARDRAGTGELF
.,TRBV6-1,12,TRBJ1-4,ASSDGTAFEKLF
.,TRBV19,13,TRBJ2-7,ASSILAGVTYEQY
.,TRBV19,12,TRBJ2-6,ASSQQSGANVLT
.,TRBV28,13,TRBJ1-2,ASTERGGDHHGYT
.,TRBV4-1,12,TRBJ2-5,ASSQERGGETQY
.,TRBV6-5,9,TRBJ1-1,ASSYQTEAF
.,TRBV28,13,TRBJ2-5,ASRPLDRERETQY
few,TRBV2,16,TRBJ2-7,ASSEALPTSTFVYEQY
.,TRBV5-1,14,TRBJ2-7,ASSLYSTGDSYEQY
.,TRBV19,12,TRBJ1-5,ASSFTVDNQPQH
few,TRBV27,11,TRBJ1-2,ATSGGANYGYT
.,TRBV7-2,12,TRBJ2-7,ASSYGTPRNGQY
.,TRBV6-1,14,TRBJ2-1,ASSELPPAGYNEQF
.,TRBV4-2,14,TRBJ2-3,ASSQDLGFSTDTQY
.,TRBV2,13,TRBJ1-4,ASSEFRDSGEKLF
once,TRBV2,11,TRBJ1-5,ASSSGINQPQH
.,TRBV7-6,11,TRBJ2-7,ASSRQGPYEQY
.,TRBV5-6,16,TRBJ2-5,ASSTTGTSGVIQETQY
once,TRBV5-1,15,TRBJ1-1,ASSLGRTLDRNTEAF
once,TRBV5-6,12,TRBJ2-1,ASSLTSGSNEQF
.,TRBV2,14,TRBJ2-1,ASSDFVGGSYNEQF
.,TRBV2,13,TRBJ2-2,ASSERTSETGELF
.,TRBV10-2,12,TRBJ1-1,ASRDDSMSTEAF
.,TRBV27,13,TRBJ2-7,ATSGTGTGIYEQY
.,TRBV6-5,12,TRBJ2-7,ASSPRTGDHEQY
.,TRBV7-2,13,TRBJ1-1,ASSPPLHLSTEAF
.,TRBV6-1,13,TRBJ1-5,ASSEDRGWNQPQH
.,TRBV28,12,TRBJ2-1,ASSQSGSYNEQF
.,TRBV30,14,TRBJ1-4,AWNAGRVRTNEKLF
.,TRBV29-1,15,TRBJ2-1,SFEDRSGTSGSGEQF
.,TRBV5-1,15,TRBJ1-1,ASSPRQTGDLNTEAF
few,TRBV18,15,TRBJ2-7,ASSPLPRGRRNYEQY